The sequence of this TCR beta chain was determined in a study of blood T cell repertoires in COVID-19. V lost 0 bases and J lost 0, with 10 bases in between. CDR1 and CDR2 from the germline V gene are SGHDT and YYEEEE. CDR3 size: 16 residues. Per the authors' pipeline: Nucleated cell counts were estimated from reference gene primer amplification. Using immunoSEQ multiplex PCR, the repertoire was profiled, and TCRdb retains in-frame clones only, with some absent. The D gene and trimming were derived from the DNA, and the V and J assignments and clone size from that table. The data show about 120,000 clones, with more than 80% seen just once and about 4.5% held by the top ten. This clone was seen a few times.

The source is a man between 40 and 49 years old with acute or convalescent COVID-19. Material: peripheral blood. The chain uses TRBV5-6 and TRBJ1-3; D not certain. CDR3 bases: TGTGCCAGCAGCTTGGGACCCCGGGGCTCTGGAAACACCATATATTTT. Amino acids: CASSLGPRGSGNTIYF.